The present T cell receptor beta chain was sequenced within a study of T cells of healthy individuals. Germline CDR1 reads SGHRS; CDR2 reads YFSETQ. CDR3 length: 16 residues. J was trimmed by 4 bases and V by 4 bases; bases with no gene match: 4. TCRdb ran MiXCR on the 5' RACE reads and lists one entry per CDR3 protein. In the table there are 60,000 to 80,000 distinct CDR3 sequences, under 20% of which are singletons. This clonotype has at least ten counts. The chain carries TRBV5-1 and TRBJ2-2, with 13 bases lining up with TRBD2. The sequence was collected from a human donor in good health. The DNA of the CDR3 is TGCGCCAGCAGCCAACTAGCGGGGGGGACCACCGGGGAGCTGTTTTTT. Protein sequence: CASSQLAGGTTGELFF.